These 12 T cell receptor beta chains originate from one sample sequenced in a study of blood T cell repertoires in COVID-19. Produced via immunoSEQ multiplex PCR; TCRdb's table is partial and in-frame only. Here the sample spans about 140,000 clones, about 84% being singletons. Sequences were obtained from PBMCs or T cells enriched from blood (not recorded which). The receptors were gathered from a woman between 18 and 29 years old who had been exposed to COVID-19.

This clone showed up just a few times. The CDR3 protein is CASSQEMTGAPANEKLFF. The DNA for the CDR3 is TGTGCCAGCAGCCAAGAGATGACAGGGGCGCCGGCTAATGAAAAACTGTTTTTT. The rearrangement uses TRBV4-2 and TRBJ1-4; 8 positions agree with TRBD1. The CDR3 has 18 residues. The germline V gene encodes CDR1 LGHNA and CDR2 YNFKEQ. J gave up 3 bases and V 0 bases, and 9 bases lay outside the gene matches.

This sequence joins TRBV27 and TRBJ2-1, with 11 bases matching TRBD2. The V segment lost 5 bases and the J segment 0 bases; nucleotides outside the gene matches: 3. This CDR3 has 16 amino acids. Per germline, CDR1 MNHEY and CDR2 SMNVEV (reference sequence). CDR3 region: CASSPLAGVSYNEQFF. As DNA, the CDR3 is TGTGCCAGCAGTCCACTAGCGGGAGTCTCCTACAATGAGCAGTTCTTC.

The chain joins TRBV5-8 to TRBJ2-3; D gene ambiguous. Germline assignment: CDR1 SGHTS and CDR2 YDEGEE. The V end was cut by 2 bases, the J end by 4 bases, with 8 bases between. There are 13 residues in the CDR3. The chain's CDR3 is CASSFIVADTQYF. The CDR3 DNA reads TGTGCCAGCAGCTTTATAGTCGCAGATACGCAGTATTTT.

V and J are TRBV11-2 and TRBJ2-2, with 8 bases identical to TRBD2. Germline values: CDR1 SGHAT, CDR2 FQNNGV. With 5 bases clipped from V and 2 bases from J, the junction kept 4 bases outside the gene matches. CDR3 length: 15 residues. CDR3 residues: CASSTTSGNTGELFF. CDR3 DNA: TGTGCCAGCAGCACAACTAGCGGCAACACCGGGGAGCTGTTTTTT.

This clone was found a few times. The V and J genes are TRBV27 and TRBJ2-1, with 8 bases identical to TRBD2. CDR3 length equals 14 residues. The V and J ends lost 6 bases and 10 bases, in that order; junction bases with no gene match: 11. Germline CDR1 is MNHEY and CDR2 is SMNVEV (reference sequence). CDR3 amino acids: CASRIAGSMGEQFF. The DNA for the CDR3 is TGTGCCAGCAGGATAGCGGGATCAATGGGGGAGCAGTTCTTC.

V usage is TRBV29-1 and J usage is TRBJ1-1; D is possibly TRBD1 (5 bases). The germline V gene has CDR1 SQVTM and CDR2 ANQGSEA. This CDR3 comprises 14 residues. V was cut by 4 bases and J by 9 bases, with 21 bases left in between. CDR3 in amino acids: CSVAKGSTLLQAFF. The CDR3 nucleotides are TGCAGCGTTGCTAAGGGGTCTACACTTCTGCAAGCTTTCTTT.

V and J are TRBV6-5 and TRBJ1-3; the D gene is possibly TRBD1 (6 bases). Germline V gene data show CDR1 as MNHEY and CDR2 as SVGAGI. The CDR3 has 15 residues. With 5 bases removed from V and 0 bases from J, the gap between germline ends came to 11 bases. The chain's CDR3 is CASSRDKSSGNTIYF. The CDR3 DNA sequence: TGTGCCAGCAGTAGGGACAAGAGCTCTGGAAACACCATATATTTT.

This clone was observed once. This chain links TRBV28 with TRBJ1-5; D gene uncertain. This CDR3 has 14 residues. Trimming removed 4 bases from V and 4 bases from J, with 11 bases in between. Germline CDR1 reads MDHEN; CDR2 reads SYDVKM. The CDR3 nucleotides are TGTGCCAGCAGTTCACCCCGTCAGAATCAGCCCCAGCATTTT. Residues: CASSSPRQNQPQHF. Looking up the rest from reference TRBV28 and TRBJ1-5 gives the full variable domain: DVKVTQSSRYLVKRTGEKVFLECVQDMDHENMFWYRQDPGLGLRLIYFSYDVKMKEKGDIPEGYSVSREKKERFSLILESASTNQTSMYLCASSSPRQNQPQHFGDGTRLSIL.

CDR3 in amino acids: CASPIFRPGQESYEQYF. The CDR3 DNA is TGTGCCAGCCCGATCTTCAGACCGGGACAGGAGTCCTACGAGCAGTACTTC. This chain links TRBV2 with TRBJ2-7, with 8 bases that match TRBD1. With V trimmed by 8 bases and J by 1 base, 16 bases remained unmatched. The CDR3 consists of 17 residues. The germline CDR1 and CDR2 sequences are SNHLY and FYNNEI.

V gene TRBV30 combines with J gene TRBJ2-5; TRBD2 matches at 7 bases. Germline V lookup: CDR1 GTSNPN, CDR2 SVGIG (reference sequence). The V segment lost 4 bases and the J segment 5 bases; nucleotides outside the gene matches: 10. The length of the CDR3 is 14 residues. In DNA form, the CDR3 reads TGTGCCTGGATGGGCGGGAGATTCTTGGAGACCCAGTACTTC. Residues: CAWMGGRFLETQYF.

This clone was observed a single time. The chain recombines TRBV12-3 or TRBV12-4 with TRBJ1-2, with 8 positions matching TRBD1. This CDR3 is 13 amino acids long. With 5 bases clipped from V and 7 bases from J, the junction kept 6 bases outside the gene matches. CDR3 nucleotide sequence: TGTGCCAGCAGTCAGACAGGGGAGGGTGGCTACACCTTC. Translated, it gives CASSQTGEGGYTF.

This clone was observed once. This chain joins TRBV27 and TRBJ2-3, with no clear D. The germline V gene encodes CDR1 MNHEY and CDR2 SMNVEV (reference sequence). This CDR3 has 13 amino acids. V gave up 7 bases and J gave up 0 bases, with 8 bases separating them. CDR3 sequence: CASMAPSTDTQYF. The CDR3 DNA reads TGTGCCAGCATGGCCCCTAGCACAGATACGCAGTATTTT.